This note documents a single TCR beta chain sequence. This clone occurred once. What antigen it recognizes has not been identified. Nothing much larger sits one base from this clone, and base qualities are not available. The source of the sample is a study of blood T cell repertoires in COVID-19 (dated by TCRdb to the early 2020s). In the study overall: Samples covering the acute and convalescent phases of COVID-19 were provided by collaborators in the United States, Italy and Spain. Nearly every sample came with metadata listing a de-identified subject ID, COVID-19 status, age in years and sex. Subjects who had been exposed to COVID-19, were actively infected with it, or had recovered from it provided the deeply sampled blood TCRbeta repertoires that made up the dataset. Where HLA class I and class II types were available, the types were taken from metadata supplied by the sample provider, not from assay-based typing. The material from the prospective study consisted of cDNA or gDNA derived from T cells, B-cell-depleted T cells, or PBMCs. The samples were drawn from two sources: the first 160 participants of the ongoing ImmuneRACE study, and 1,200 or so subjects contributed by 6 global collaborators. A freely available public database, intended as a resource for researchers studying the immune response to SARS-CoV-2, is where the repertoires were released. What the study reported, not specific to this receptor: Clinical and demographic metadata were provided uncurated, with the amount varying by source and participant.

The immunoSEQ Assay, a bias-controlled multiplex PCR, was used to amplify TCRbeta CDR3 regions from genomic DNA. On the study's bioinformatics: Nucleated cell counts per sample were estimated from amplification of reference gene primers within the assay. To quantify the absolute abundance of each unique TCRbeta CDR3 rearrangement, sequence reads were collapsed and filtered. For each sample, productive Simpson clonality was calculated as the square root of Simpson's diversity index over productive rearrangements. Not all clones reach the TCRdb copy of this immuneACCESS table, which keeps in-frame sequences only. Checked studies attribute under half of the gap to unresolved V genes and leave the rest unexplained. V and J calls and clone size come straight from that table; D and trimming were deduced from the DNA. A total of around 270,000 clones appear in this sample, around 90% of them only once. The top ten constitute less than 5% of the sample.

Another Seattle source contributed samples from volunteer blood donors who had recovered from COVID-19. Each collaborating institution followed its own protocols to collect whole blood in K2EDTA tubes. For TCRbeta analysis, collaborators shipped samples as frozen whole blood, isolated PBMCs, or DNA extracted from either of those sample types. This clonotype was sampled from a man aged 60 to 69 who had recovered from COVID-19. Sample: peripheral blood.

The CDR3 in this case is CASSHMAKRNEQFF. The bases read TGTGCCAGCAGCCATATGGCCAAGCGGAATGAGCAGTTCTTC. Recombination joined TRBV7-6 with TRBJ2-1; the D gene is possibly TRBD2, with 5 bases matching. V gives up 5 bases and J gives up 7 bases, and the segment between their germline ends measures 15 bases. The CDR3, cysteine through phenylalanine, is 14 amino acids long. Just CDR3 DNA is preserved here, 42 bases in frame from base 1. The germline V gene provides CDR1 SGHVS and CDR2 FNYEAQ. The reference TRBV7-6 and TRBJ2-1 proteins fill in what lies around the CDR3, so the full variable domain reads GAGVSQSPRYKVTKRGQDVALRCDPISGHVSLYWYRQALGQGPEFLTYFNYEAQQDKSGLPNDRFSAERPEGSISTLTIQRTEQRDSAMYRCASSHMAKRNEQFFGPGTRLTVL.